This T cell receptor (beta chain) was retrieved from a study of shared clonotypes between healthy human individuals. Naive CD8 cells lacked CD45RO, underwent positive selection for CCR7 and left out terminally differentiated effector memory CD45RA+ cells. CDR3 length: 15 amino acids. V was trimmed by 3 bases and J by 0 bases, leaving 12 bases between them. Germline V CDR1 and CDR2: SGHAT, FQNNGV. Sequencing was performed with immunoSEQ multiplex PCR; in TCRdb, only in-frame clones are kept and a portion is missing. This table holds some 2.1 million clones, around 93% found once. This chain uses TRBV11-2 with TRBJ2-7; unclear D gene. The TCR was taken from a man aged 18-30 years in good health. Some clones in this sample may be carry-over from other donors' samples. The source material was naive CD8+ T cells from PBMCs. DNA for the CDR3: TGTGCCAGCAGCTTTGGTTCAGTTAGCTCCTACGAGCAGTACTTC. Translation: CASSFGSVSSYEQYF.